This is a list of T cell receptor beta chains from one sample in a study of metastatic and nonmetastatic thyroid tumors. Using MiXCR, TCRdb reanalyzed the PCR reads. The sample has tens of thousands of clones; about 13% are singletons. Sequencing used blood. All receptors come from a female donor with papillary thyroid cancer or a benign thyroid nodule (not recorded which). Some clones in this sample may be carry-over from other donors' samples. The CDR3 runs from the conserved cysteine through the conserved F or W. A D gene is named only where the DNA matches it firmly. Clone size is given for some rows only: seen once, a few or many times, or a class if the clone is expanded.

v_call	clone_size	j_call	d_call	cdr3_aa	cdr3_nt
TRBV28	many	TRBJ1-4	TRBD1	CASVSGQGEKLFF	TGTGCCAGTGTATCGGGACAGGGGGAAAAACTGTTTTTT
TRBV7-2	many	TRBJ2-1	NA	CASSLLSESYNEQFF	TGTGCCAGCAGCTTACTTAGTGAGAGTTACAATGAGCAGTTCTTC
TRBV6-2/TRBV6-3	many	TRBJ1-6	NA	CASSETWNSPLHF	TGTGCCAGCAGCGAAACCTGGAATTCACCCCTCCACTTT
TRBV11-1	NA	TRBJ2-7	TRBD1	CASIPTAGQGGNYEQYF	TGTGCCAGCATCCCCACAGCGGGACAGGGGGGCAATTACGAGCAGTACTTC
TRBV5-6	NA	TRBJ2-1	NA	CASSLGSSYNEQFF	TGTGCCAGCAGCTTGGGGAGCTCCTACAATGAGCAGTTCTTC
TRBV5-1	many	TRBJ2-7	NA	CASSLTGTLNEQYF	TGCGCCAGCAGCTTAACCGGGACACTCAACGAGCAGTACTTC
TRBV27	many	TRBJ2-6	NA	CASSPPGYPSGANVLTF	TGTGCCAGCAGTCCGCCAGGGTACCCCTCTGGGGCCAACGTCCTGACTTTC
TRBV4-1	few	TRBJ2-1	TRBD2	CASSQVLIGTSGLTSSYNEQFF	TGCGCCAGCAGCCAAGTCTTAATTGGGACTAGCGGCCTCACTAGCTCCTACAATGAGCAGTTCTTC
TRBV7-9	many	TRBJ2-7	TRBD2	CASSSSTLAGVSSYEQYF	TGTGCCAGCAGCTCCAGTACTCTAGCGGGAGTGAGCTCCTACGAGCAGTACTTC
TRBV28	many	TRBJ1-4	TRBD1	CASSSSRGRRNEKLFF	TGTGCCAGCAGTTCCTCCAGGGGGCGGAGGAATGAAAAACTGTTTTTT
TRBV9	many	TRBJ2-3	NA	CASSVLNTDTQYF	TGTGCCAGCAGCGTACTCAACACAGATACGCAGTATTTT
TRBV19	many	TRBJ2-7	NA	CASSITGLSSYEQYF	TGTGCCAGTAGCATCACAGGGCTATCCTCCTACGAGCAGTACTTC
TRBV6-2/TRBV6-3	many	TRBJ2-1	NA	CASRPPAHNEQFF	TGTGCCAGCAGACCCCCAGCACACAATGAGCAGTTCTTC
TRBV29-1	many	TRBJ1-1	NA	CSSSQSTANTEAFF	TGCAGCTCTTCCCAATCCACAGCGAACACTGAAGCTTTCTTT
TRBV30	many	TRBJ1-6	NA	CAWSLTAGSPLHF	TGTGCCTGGAGTCTTACAGCAGGTTCACCCCTCCACTTT
TRBV7-6	many	TRBJ2-3	NA	CASSPDLGDTQYF	TGTGCCAGCAGCCCAGATCTGGGTGATACGCAGTATTTT
TRBV28	many	TRBJ1-1	NA	CASSITGTYTEAFF	TGTGCCAGCAGTATCACAGGGACCTACACTGAAGCTTTCTTT
TRBV6-2/TRBV6-3	few	TRBJ2-1	TRBD2	CASSPSPSGGSREQFF	TGTGCCAGCAGTCCTTCCCCCTCGGGAGGCTCTAGGGAGCAGTTCTTC
TRBV30	NA	TRBJ2-7	NA	CAWSQCGQASYEQYF	TGTGCCTGGAGTCAATGCGGCCAGGCCTCCTACGAGCAGTACTTC
TRBV5-1	many	TRBJ2-7	NA	CASSLKTARSYEQYF	TGCGCCAGCAGCTTAAAGACAGCGAGATCCTACGAGCAGTACTTC
TRBV6-2/TRBV6-3	many	TRBJ2-1	TRBD2	CASIGELAGVQVSYNEQFF	TGTGCCAGCATCGGGGAACTAGCGGGAGTCCAAGTCTCCTACAATGAGCAGTTCTTC
TRBV7-9	many	TRBJ2-7	NA	CASSLTQTNSYEQYF	TGTGCCAGCAGCTTAACACAGACGAATTCCTACGAGCAGTACTTC
TRBV5-5	many	TRBJ1-2	NA	CASSLTGTYGYTF	TGTGCCAGCAGCTTGACAGGGACCTATGGCTACACCTTC
TRBV6-1	many	TRBJ2-2	TRBD1	CASIPNLQGSTGELFF	TGTGCCAGCATTCCAAATTTACAGGGGAGCACCGGGGAGCTGTTTTTT
TRBV19	many	TRBJ2-7	NA	CASSRTSGIAYEQYF	TGTGCCAGTAGTAGGACTTCCGGGATAGCCTACGAGCAGTACTTC
TRBV20-1	many	TRBJ1-1	NA	CSARALTGQLANTEAFF	TGCAGTGCTAGAGCATTAACAGGGCAGCTCGCGAACACTGAAGCTTTCTTT
TRBV27	many	TRBJ2-3	NA	CASSFGGSDTQYF	TGTGCCAGCAGTTTTGGGGGGTCAGATACGCAGTATTTT
TRBV9	many	TRBJ2-1	NA	CASSGDAVSYNEQFF	TGTGCCAGCAGCGGAGACGCGGTCTCCTACAATGAGCAGTTCTTC